This TCR beta chain emerged from a study of blood T cell repertoires in COVID-19. Assay used: immunoSEQ multiplex PCR; TCRdb lists only in-frame clones, some missing. The table shows 86,000 or so clones, with more than 75% occurring only once. Losses at the gene ends were 7 bases for V and 5 bases for J; bases not matched to a gene: 11. The CDR3 contains 14 residues. CDR1 SQVTM and CDR2 ANQGSEA come from the germline V gene. This sequence was found in a man in his fifties or sixties with active or convalescent COVID-19. V usage is TRBV29-1 and J usage is TRBJ2-5, with 9 bases fitting TRBD1. The material sequenced was peripheral blood. CDR3 DNA: TGCAGCGGACTTTTGACAGGGGGAAGGGAGACCCAGTACTTC. This encodes CSGLLTGGRETQYF.